This TCR beta chain was sequenced during a study of T-cell reconstitution after alpha-beta-depleted transplantation in children. Study-wide points: Surviving recipient T cells and thymic progenitors underlay high day-60 TCRbeta diversity in some patients. Expanded graft clones, several hundred of them, were reportedly the source of alpha-beta T cells about two months after transplant.

Deletions cut 4 bases from V and 6 bases from J, with 11 bases between. This CDR3 is 13 amino acids long. CDR1 is KGHSH, CDR2 LQKENI, per germline. This clonotype was found many times. The antigen is unknown. It was with unique molecular identifiers that the TCRbeta library was prepared. TCRdb passed the PCR reads through MiXCR, listing each CDR3 protein once. The sample contains just under 150,000 distinct CDR3 sequences, around 10% of which appear only once. The clonotype originates from a female patient aged 2 to 10 who had a stem cell transplant for congenital amegakaryocytic thrombocytopenia, so the T cells may come from the graft donor. The V and J genes are TRBV18 and TRBJ2-3; D uncertain. The sequencing used PBMCs, mostly from graft donor cells, collected 180 days after TCRalphabeta/CD19-depleted stem cell transplant. For the CDR3, the DNA is TGTGCCAGCTCACTGGAAGGGTACGATACGCAGTATTTT. Protein product: CASSLEGYDTQYF.